What follows are 25 T cell receptor beta chains derived from one specimen sequenced in a study of T cell responses to AZD1222 COVID-19 vaccine. The repertoire was sequenced with immunoSEQ multiplex PCR; TCRdb's copy has only in-frame clones and lacks some. The data contain more than 150,000 clones, roughly 92% of them singletons. Sequencing was performed on peripheral blood, taken on day 0 of AZD1222 vaccination. All receptors derive from an adult in good health.

This clone was detected only once. The gene calls are TRBV5-1 and TRBJ1-1; 7 bases align to TRBD1. The V and J ends lost 4 bases and 0 bases, in that order; junction bases with no gene match: 6. Germline V gives CDR1 SGHRS, CDR2 YFSETQ. CDR3 size: 15 residues. The chain's CDR3 is CASSLQGGLNTEAFF. CDR3 bases: TGCGCCAGCAGCCTCCAGGGGGGCTTGAACACTGAAGCTTTCTTT.

This chain uses TRBV5-1 with TRBJ1-1; 8 bases are a match to TRBD1. The CDR3 length is 15 residues. Trimming cost V 4 bases and J 4 bases; bases outside gene matches: 9. In germline, CDR1 is SGHRS, CDR2 YFSETQ. The CDR3 sequence is CASSPGGVRITEAFF. DNA of the CDR3: TGCGCCAGCAGCCCAGGGGGCGTCCGGATCACTGAAGCTTTCTTT.

V usage is TRBV6-5 and J usage is TRBJ1-2, with D maybe TRBD1 (6 bases). The CDR3 runs to 14 residues. V was shortened by 6 bases and J by 8 bases, with 19 bases between the two germline ends. CDR1 MNHEY and CDR2 SVGAGI come from the germline V gene. The CDR3 DNA reads TGTGCCAGCAGCCGGTACAGGGAACTGAGAGGCTACACCTTC. It is translated as CASSRYRELRGYTF.

This chain's CDR3 is CASSLFAGGQGDTQYF. CDR3 in DNA: TGTGCCAGCAGCTTGTTCGCGGGGGGCCAAGGGGATACGCAGTATTTT. The chain recombines TRBV5-4 with TRBJ2-3, with 8 bases identical to TRBD2. V was pared by 1 base and J by 6 bases, with 10 bases of the junction left unmatched. This CDR3 contains 16 residues. CDR1 and CDR2 from the germline V gene are SGHNT and YYREEE (reference sequence).

This rearrangement joins TRBV28 to TRBJ2-3; D may correspond to TRBD1 or TRBD2 (5 bases each). CDR3 size: 14 residues. Germline V CDR1 and CDR2: MDHEN, SYDVKM. Between the trimmed V and J ends, which lost 6 bases and 1 base, there was a span of 11 bases. The CDR3: CASSRMGGTDTQYF. The CDR3 region has the DNA TGTGCCAGCAGCCGGATGGGGGGCACAGATACGCAGTATTTT.

CDR3 nucleotides: TGTGCCAGCAGCTCCCGTGAAAGAAGCTCCTACGAGCAGTACTTC. Encoded protein: CASSSRERSSYEQYF. The chain recombines TRBV7-9 with TRBJ2-7; D gene unclear. The germline V and J ends were trimmed by 4 bases and 0 bases, with 13 bases remaining between them. The CDR3 extends over 15 amino acids. CDR1 is SEHNR and CDR2 is FQNEAQ in the germline V gene (reference sequence).

This chain links TRBV27 with TRBJ2-3; D is perhaps TRBD2 (5 bases). Germline CDR1 reads MNHEY; CDR2 reads SMNVEV (reference sequence). This CDR3 spans 15 amino acids. The germline V and J ends were trimmed by 5 bases and 2 bases, with 14 bases remaining between them. CDR3 region: CASSLLSGVTDTQYF. DNA for the CDR3: TGTGCCAGCAGTCTCCTGTCCGGGGTCACAGATACGCAGTATTTT.

This rearrangement joins TRBV5-1 to TRBJ1-6; D uncertain. CDR3 size: 15 residues. V was pared by 1 base and J by 3 bases, with 8 bases between. Germline lookup yields CDR1 SGHRS and CDR2 YFSETQ. The CDR3 protein is CASSLIASYNSPLHF. CDR3 bases: TGCGCCAGCAGCTTGATAGCGAGCTATAATTCACCCCTCCACTTT.

The chain is built from TRBV10-3 and TRBJ1-2, with TRBD1 identical over 8 bases. The CDR3 sequence is 13 residues long. Germline V CDR1 and CDR2: ENHRY, SYGVKD. V gave up 10 bases and J gave up 6 bases; unmatched junction bases: 10. The CDR3, as DNA: TGTGCCACGCAACCCCAGGGGGCGAATGGCTACACCTTC. Translating it yields CATQPQGANGYTF.

This chain connects TRBV12-3 or TRBV12-4 to TRBJ2-1, with a tentative D call TRBD2 (6 bases). V lost 4 bases to trimming and J lost 8 bases, with 12 bases between them. This CDR3 contains 13 residues. CDR3 DNA sequence: TGTGCCAGCAGTTCCCCCCGGAGGGATGAGCAGTTCTTC. It translates to CASSSPRRDEQFF.

The chain joins TRBV5-6 to TRBJ2-7, with 8 bases that match TRBD1. Germline V gives CDR1 SGHDT, CDR2 YYEEEE. This CDR3 is built from 14 residues. J lost 2 bases, V lost 4 bases, and 5 bases had no gene match. The CDR3 nucleotides read TGTGCCAGCAGCGCCGGGACAGGCACCTACGAGCAGTACTTC. Translated, it gives CASSAGTGTYEQYF.

This chain joins TRBV10-3 and TRBJ2-7, with a possible D match to TRBD1 (6 bases). Deletions cut 6 bases from V and 3 bases from J, with 15 bases between. The CDR3 runs 14 residues. Per the germline V gene, CDR1 is ENHRY and CDR2 is SYGVKD. The CDR3 DNA reads as TGTGCCATCAGCGGACAGAGCCGATTCTACGAGCAGTACTTC. Its protein is CAISGQSRFYEQYF.

The chain employs TRBV5-5 and TRBJ2-7; D ambiguous. CDR1 SGHKS and CDR2 YYEKEE come from the germline V gene (reference sequence). Trimming took 0 bases from V and 1 from J, leaving 11 bases between them. CDR3 length equals 15 residues. The CDR3 sequence is CASSLDVFSSYEQYF. Here the CDR3 DNA reads TGTGCCAGCAGCTTGGATGTGTTTTCTTCCTACGAGCAGTACTTC. The entire variable domain, with the rest obtained from reference TRBV5-5 and TRBJ2-7, is as follows: DAGVTQSPTHLIKTRGQQVTLRCSPISGHKSVSWYQQVLGQGPQFIFQYYEKEERGRGNFPDRFSARQFPNYSSELNVNALLLGDSALYLCASSLDVFSSYEQYFGPGTRLTVT.

The chain uses TRBV6-4 and TRBJ1-5; D gene ambiguous. Trimming removed 0 bases at V and 0 bases at J, with 9 bases between. Per germline, CDR1 MRHNA and CDR2 SNTAGT. The CDR3 loop spans 16 amino acids. CDR3 amino acids: CASSDSFGYSNQPQHF. In DNA form, the CDR3 reads TGTGCCAGCAGTGACTCTTTCGGGTATAGCAATCAGCCCCAGCATTTT.

The rearrangement uses TRBV7-2 and TRBJ2-3; 7 bases line up with TRBD1. CDR1 is SGHTA, CDR2 FQGNSA, per germline. CDR3 length: 15 residues. The junction had 5 bases not matched to a gene; V was cut back by 5 bases and J by 0 bases. The CDR3 DNA reads TGTGCCAGCAGCGAGGGACAGACTAGCACAGATACGCAGTATTTT. Residues: CASSEGQTSTDTQYF.

This chain uses TRBV14 with TRBJ1-1; 8 bases match TRBD1. The V and J ends lost 3 bases and 8 bases, in that order; junction bases with no gene match: 11. This CDR3 is 15 amino acids long. Per germline, CDR1 SGHDN and CDR2 FVKESK. The CDR3 DNA is TGTGCCAGCAGCCAGCAATTAGGACAGGGCGCCGAAGCTTTCTTT. This codes for CASSQQLGQGAEAFF. Full variable domain (remainder filled in from reference TRBV14 and TRBJ1-1): EAGVTQFPSHSVIEKGQTVTLRCDPISGHDNLYWYRRVMGKEIKFLLHFVKESKQDESGMPNNRFLAERTGGTYSTLKVQPAELEDSGVYFCASSQQLGQGAEAFFGQGTRLTVV.

The chain is built from TRBV15 and TRBJ2-3; unclear D gene. CDR3 size: 12 residues. Germline lookup yields CDR1 LNHNV and CDR2 YYDKDF (reference sequence). Trimming cost V 0 bases and J 7 bases, with 5 bases left between them. CDR3 residues: CATSRDRYTQYF. The CDR3 DNA reads as TGTGCCACCAGCAGAGACCGATATACGCAGTATTTT.

V usage is TRBV28 and J usage is TRBJ1-6; D may be TRBD1 (5 bases). This CDR3 has 14 amino acids. V lost 8 bases and J 5 bases, leaving 13 bases between the germline ends. The germline CDR1 and CDR2 sequences are MDHEN and SYDVKM. The CDR3 spells CASGGAGNNSPLHF. The CDR3, as DNA: TGTGCCAGCGGCGGGGCCGGTAATAATTCACCCCTCCACTTT.

This sequence joins TRBV6-4 and TRBJ2-3, with D perhaps TRBD1 or TRBD2 (5 bases each). CDR3 length equals 14 residues. Trimming took 0 bases from V and 7 from J, leaving 11 bases between them. Germline CDR1 MRHNA, CDR2 SNTAGT. The CDR3 protein is CASSDSEGSHTQYF. CDR3 nucleotide sequence: TGTGCCAGCAGTGACTCTGAGGGGTCCCATACGCAGTATTTT.

As DNA, the CDR3 is TGTGCCACTCGTAGGGGACAGGCGAACTATGGCTACACCTTC. Its protein is CATRRGQANYGYTF. The chain employs TRBV6-5 and TRBJ1-2; 8 nucleotides agree with TRBD1. CDR1 and CDR2 (germline): MNHEY, SVGAGI. This CDR3 region has 14 residues. Trimming removed 10 bases from V and 2 bases from J; junction bases left unmatched: 9.

The V gene is TRBV5-4, the J gene TRBJ2-7; D is possibly TRBD1 (6 bases). Trimming took 4 bases from V and 4 from J, leaving 21 bases between them. Germline V CDR1 and CDR2: SGHNT, YYREEE (reference sequence). This CDR3 is built from 16 residues. The CDR3 coding sequence is TGTGCCAGCAGCCGGACTGGGGGCAGCCGAACTTACGAGCAGTACTTC. It specifies CASSRTGGSRTYEQYF.

This clone is a singleton in its sample. V is TRBV16 and J is TRBJ2-6, with D perhaps TRBD1 (5 bases). With 1 base removed from V and 2 bases from J, the gap between germline ends came to 12 bases. The CDR3 loop spans 17 amino acids. Germline CDR1 reads KGHSY; CDR2 reads FQNENV. In DNA, the CDR3 is TGTGCCAGCAGCCAATACCAGGGCCGCACTGGGGCCAACGTCCTGACTTTC. It is translated as CASSQYQGRTGANVLTF.

V gene TRBV6-1 combines with J gene TRBJ1-1; D is undetermined. This CDR3 has 13 amino acids. The germline V and J ends were trimmed by 2 bases and 8 bases, with 12 bases remaining between them. The germline V gene encodes CDR1 MNHNS and CDR2 SASEGT. Here the CDR3 reads CASSESYRGEAFF. Here the CDR3 DNA reads TGTGCCAGCAGTGAAAGCTATCGCGGAGAAGCTTTCTTT.

A single count supports this clone. V is TRBV7-2 and J is TRBJ1-3; D is unclear. The germline V gene encodes CDR1 SGHTA and CDR2 FQGNSA. The CDR3 has 15 amino acids. V lost 3 bases and J lost 0, with 9 bases in between. DNA of the CDR3: TGTGCCAGCAGCTTTACGATCAGCTCTGGAAACACCATATATTTT. Residues: CASSFTISSGNTIYF.

In DNA form, the CDR3 reads TGTGCCAGCAGTCCACAGGGAATGAACACTGAAGCTTTCTTT. It yields the protein CASSPQGMNTEAFF. V and J are TRBV28 and TRBJ1-1, with D tentatively TRBD1 (6 bases). The V gene's germline CDR1 is MDHEN and CDR2 SYDVKM. The CDR3 runs to 14 residues. Trimming removed 5 bases at V and 0 bases at J, with 10 bases between.